Sequencing of this T cell receptor (beta chain) was carried out in a study of shared clonotypes between healthy human individuals. Naive-designated CD8 cells lacked CD45RO, were positively enriched for CCR7, and omitted terminally differentiated effector memory CD45RA+ cells. Using immunoSEQ multiplex PCR, the repertoire was profiled, and TCRdb retains in-frame clones only, with some absent. The profile shows about 1.9 million clones, 80% to 95% of them singletons. Study-wide points: Genetic and exposure-history diversity was limited by the small donor number. Rarefaction exposed incomplete sorted-subset sequencing despite large depth.

Points on this clone: Its target is not known.

The CDR3 has 16 amino acids. Material for sequencing was naive CD8+ T cells from PBMCs. This clonotype originated in a man aged 18 to 35 in good health. Some clones in this sample may be carry-over from other donors' samples. The V gene is TRBV21-1, the J gene TRBJ2-7. TRBV21-1 is recorded as a pseudogene. The CDR3 reads CASSSRQKKSSYEQYF. In DNA, the CDR3 is TGTGCCAGCAGCAGTAGGCAGAAAAAAAGCTCCTACGAGCAGTACTTC.